This T cell receptor (beta chain) was captured in a study of beta chain features in type 1 diabetes. Study conclusions and caveats: Shorter TCRB CDR3s, moderately but significantly so, marked every one of the four CD4+ subsets in Type 1 diabetes patients. A PCR bias possibly favoring shorter templates would apply equally to patients and controls.

Turning to this clone: The antigen is not known.

Of the isolated RNA, all was reverse transcribed, and so the sequenced material was expressed TCRB transcripts. Some clones are missing from TCRdb's copy, which holds only in-frame ones; the method was immunoSEQ multiplex PCR. The sample holds around 240,000 clones, roughly 17% seen once. V gave up 10 bases and J gave up 6 bases; unmatched junction bases: 7. The CDR3 has 13 residues. Germline V gene lookup returns CDR1 LGHNA and CDR2 YNFKEQ. The chain uses TRBV4-2 and TRBJ2-7; 12 bases match TRBD2. What was sequenced was naive CD4+ T cells from blood. This receptor was obtained from a young man with type 1 diabetes. The CDR3 here is CATKTSGSTEQYF. The CDR3 DNA reads TGTGCCACCAAGACTAGCGGGAGCACCGAGCAGTACTTC.